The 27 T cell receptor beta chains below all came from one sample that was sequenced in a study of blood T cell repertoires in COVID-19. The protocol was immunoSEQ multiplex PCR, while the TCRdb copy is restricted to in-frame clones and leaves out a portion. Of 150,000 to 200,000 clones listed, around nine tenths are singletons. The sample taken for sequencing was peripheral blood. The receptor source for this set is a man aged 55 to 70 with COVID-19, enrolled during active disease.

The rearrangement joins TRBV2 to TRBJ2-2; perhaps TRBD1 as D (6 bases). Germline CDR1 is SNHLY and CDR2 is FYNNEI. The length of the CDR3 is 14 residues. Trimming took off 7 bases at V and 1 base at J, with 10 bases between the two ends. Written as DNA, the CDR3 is TGTGCCAGCAAAAGGACAGAGAACACCGGGGAGCTGTTTTTT. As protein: CASKRTENTGELFF.

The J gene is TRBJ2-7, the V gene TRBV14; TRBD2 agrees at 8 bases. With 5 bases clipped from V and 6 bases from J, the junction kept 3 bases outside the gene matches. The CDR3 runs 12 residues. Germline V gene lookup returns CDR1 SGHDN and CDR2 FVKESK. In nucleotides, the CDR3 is TGTGCCAGCAGCATTGCGGGAGGCGAGCAGTACTTC. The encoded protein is CASSIAGGEQYF.

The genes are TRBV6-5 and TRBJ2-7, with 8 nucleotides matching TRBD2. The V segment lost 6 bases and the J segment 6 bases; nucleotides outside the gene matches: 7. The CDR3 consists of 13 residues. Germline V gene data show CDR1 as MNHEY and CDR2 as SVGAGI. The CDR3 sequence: CASRSGGAFEQYF. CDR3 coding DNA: TGTGCCAGCAGATCGGGAGGGGCTTTCGAGCAGTACTTC.

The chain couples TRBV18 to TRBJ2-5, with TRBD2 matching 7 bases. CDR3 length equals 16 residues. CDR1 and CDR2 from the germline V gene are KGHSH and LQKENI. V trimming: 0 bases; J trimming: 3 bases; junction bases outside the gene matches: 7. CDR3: CASSPPRASGKETQYF. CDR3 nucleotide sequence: TGTGCCAGCTCACCACCGAGGGCTAGCGGTAAAGAGACCCAGTACTTC.

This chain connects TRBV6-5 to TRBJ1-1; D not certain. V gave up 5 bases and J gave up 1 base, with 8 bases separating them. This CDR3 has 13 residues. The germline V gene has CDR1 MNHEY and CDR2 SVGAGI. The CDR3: CASSPRQNTEAFF. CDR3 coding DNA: TGTGCCAGCAGTCCCCGACAGAACACTGAAGCTTTCTTT.

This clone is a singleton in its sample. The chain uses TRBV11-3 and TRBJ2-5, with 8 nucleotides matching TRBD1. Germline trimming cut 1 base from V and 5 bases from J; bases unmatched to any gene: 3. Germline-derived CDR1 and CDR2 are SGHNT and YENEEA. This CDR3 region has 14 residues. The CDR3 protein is CASSLGTGNETQYF. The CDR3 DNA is TGTGCCAGCAGCTTAGGGACAGGGAACGAGACCCAGTACTTC.

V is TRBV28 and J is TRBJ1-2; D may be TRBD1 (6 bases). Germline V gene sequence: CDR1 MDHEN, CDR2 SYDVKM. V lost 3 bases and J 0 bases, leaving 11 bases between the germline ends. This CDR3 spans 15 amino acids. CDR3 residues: CASSLQGPTNYGYTF. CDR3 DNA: TGTGCCAGCAGTTTGCAGGGGCCAACTAACTATGGCTACACCTTC.

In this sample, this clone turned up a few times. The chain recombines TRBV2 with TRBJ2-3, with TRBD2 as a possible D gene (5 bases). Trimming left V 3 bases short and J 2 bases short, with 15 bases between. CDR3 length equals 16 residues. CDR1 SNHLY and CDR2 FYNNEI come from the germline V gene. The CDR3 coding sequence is TGTGCCAGCAGTGACGAGGGCAGTGGGCCCACAGATACGCAGTATTTT. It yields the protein CASSDEGSGPTDTQYF.

CDR3 in amino acids: CASSLNRGETQYF. The CDR3 DNA reads as TGTGCCAGCAGCTTAAACAGGGGGGAGACCCAGTACTTC. The chain links TRBV7-2 to TRBJ2-5; 8 bases agree with TRBD1. Germline loops: CDR1 SGHTA, CDR2 FQGNSA. The ends lost 2 bases at V and 5 bases at J; junction bases unmatched: 1. CDR3 length: 13 amino acids.

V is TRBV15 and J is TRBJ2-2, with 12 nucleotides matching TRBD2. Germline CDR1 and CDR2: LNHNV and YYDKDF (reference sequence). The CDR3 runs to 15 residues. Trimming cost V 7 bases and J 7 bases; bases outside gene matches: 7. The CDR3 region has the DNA TGTGCCACCACCCTAGCGGGAGGGCCCCACGGGGAGCTGTTTTTT. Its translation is CATTLAGGPHGELFF.

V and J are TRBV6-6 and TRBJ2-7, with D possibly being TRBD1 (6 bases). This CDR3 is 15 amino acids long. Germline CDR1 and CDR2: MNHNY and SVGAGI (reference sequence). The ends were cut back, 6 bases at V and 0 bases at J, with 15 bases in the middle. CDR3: CASSAQGTSSYEQYF. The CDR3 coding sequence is TGTGCCAGCAGCGCACAGGGTACTAGCTCCTACGAGCAGTACTTC.

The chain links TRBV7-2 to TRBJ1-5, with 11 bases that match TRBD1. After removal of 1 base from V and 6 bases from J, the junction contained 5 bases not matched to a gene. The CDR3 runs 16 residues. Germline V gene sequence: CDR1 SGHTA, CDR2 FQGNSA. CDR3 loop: CASSLVGQGDAQPQHF. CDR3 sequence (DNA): TGTGCCAGCAGCTTAGTGGGACAGGGGGACGCTCAGCCCCAGCATTTT.

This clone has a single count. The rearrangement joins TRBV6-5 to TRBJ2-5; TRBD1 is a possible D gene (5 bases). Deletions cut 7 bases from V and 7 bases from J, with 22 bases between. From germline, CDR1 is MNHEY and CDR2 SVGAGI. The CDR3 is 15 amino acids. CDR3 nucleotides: TGTGCCAGCACATCCCCACAGGCTGGCAGGAGGACCCAGTACTTC. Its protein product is CASTSPQAGRRTQYF.

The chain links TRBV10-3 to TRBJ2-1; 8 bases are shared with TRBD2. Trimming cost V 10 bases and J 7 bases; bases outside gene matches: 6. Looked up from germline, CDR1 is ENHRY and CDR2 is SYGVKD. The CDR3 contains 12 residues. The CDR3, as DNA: TGTGCCACTGGACTAGCCCTAAATGAGCAGTTCTTC. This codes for CATGLALNEQFF.

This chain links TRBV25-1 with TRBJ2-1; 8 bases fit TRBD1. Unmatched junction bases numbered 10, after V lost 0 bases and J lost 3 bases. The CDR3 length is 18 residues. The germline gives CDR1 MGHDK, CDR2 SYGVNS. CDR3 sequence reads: CASSEYLGGDRGYNEQFF. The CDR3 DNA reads TGTGCCAGCAGTGAATACCTCGGGGGTGACAGGGGCTACAATGAGCAGTTCTTC.

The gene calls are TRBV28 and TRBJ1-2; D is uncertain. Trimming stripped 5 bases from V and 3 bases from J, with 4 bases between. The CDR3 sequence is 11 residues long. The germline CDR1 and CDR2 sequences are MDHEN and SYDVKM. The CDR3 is CASSPDYGYTF. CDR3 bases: TGTGCCAGCAGTCCCGACTATGGCTACACCTTC.

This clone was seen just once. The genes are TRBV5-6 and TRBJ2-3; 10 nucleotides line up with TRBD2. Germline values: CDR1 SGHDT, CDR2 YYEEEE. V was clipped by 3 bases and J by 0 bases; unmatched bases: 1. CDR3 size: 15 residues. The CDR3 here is CASSWTSGSTDTQYF. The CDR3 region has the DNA TGTGCCAGCAGCTGGACTAGCGGTAGCACAGATACGCAGTATTTT.

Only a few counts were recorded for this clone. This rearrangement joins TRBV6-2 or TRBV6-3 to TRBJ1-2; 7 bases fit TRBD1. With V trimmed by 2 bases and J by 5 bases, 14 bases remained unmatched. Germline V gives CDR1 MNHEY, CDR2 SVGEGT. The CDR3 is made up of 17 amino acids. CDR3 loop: CASSYRTRQGGRYGYTF. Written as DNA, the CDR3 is TGTGCCAGCAGTTACCGTACTCGACAGGGAGGAAGATATGGCTACACCTTC.

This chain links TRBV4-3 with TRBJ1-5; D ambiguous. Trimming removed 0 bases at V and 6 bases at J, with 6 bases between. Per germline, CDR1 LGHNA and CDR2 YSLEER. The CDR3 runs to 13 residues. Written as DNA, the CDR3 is TGCGCCAGCAGCCAAGATGGGCTTCAGCCCCAGCATTTT. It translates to CASSQDGLQPQHF.

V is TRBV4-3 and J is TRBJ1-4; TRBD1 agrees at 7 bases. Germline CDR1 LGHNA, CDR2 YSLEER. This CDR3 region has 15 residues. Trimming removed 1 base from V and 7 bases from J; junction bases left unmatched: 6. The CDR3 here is CASSQGGTESEKLFF. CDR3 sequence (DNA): TGCGCCAGCAGCCAAGGGGGGACAGAGAGTGAAAAACTGTTTTTT.

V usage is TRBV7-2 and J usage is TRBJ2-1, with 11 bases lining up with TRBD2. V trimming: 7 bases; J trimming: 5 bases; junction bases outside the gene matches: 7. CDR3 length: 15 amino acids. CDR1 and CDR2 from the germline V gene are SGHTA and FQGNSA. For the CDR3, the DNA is TGTGCCAGCACCCGGGGGGGACTAGCGGACAATGAGCAGTTCTTC. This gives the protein CASTRGGLADNEQFF.

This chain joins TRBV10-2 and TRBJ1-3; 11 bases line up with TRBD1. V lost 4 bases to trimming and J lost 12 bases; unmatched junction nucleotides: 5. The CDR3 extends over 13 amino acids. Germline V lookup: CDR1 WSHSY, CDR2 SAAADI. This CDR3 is CASSGGQGANIYF. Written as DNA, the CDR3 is TGCGCCAGCAGTGGCGGACAGGGGGCGAACATATATTTT.

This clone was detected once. The CDR3 reads CASSYRQAGGELFF. DNA for the CDR3: TGTGCCAGCAGCTACCGTCAGGCGGGCGGGGAGCTGTTTTTT. V is TRBV11-2 and J is TRBJ2-2; tentatively, D is TRBD2 (5 bases). Trimming took 4 bases from V and 7 from J, leaving 13 bases between them. The CDR3 is made up of 14 amino acids. The germline gives CDR1 SGHAT, CDR2 FQNNGV.

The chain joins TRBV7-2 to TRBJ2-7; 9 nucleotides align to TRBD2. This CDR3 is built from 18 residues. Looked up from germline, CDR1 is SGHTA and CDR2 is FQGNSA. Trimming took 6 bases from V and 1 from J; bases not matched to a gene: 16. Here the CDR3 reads CASSPGPAGGPRSYEQYF. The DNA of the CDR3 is TGTGCCAGCAGTCCGGGGCCAGCGGGGGGCCCGAGGTCCTACGAGCAGTACTTC.

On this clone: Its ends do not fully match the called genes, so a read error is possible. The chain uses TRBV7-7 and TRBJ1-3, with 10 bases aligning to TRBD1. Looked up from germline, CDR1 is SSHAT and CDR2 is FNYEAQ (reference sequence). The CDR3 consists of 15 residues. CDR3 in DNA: TGTGCTAGCAGCCCAGGGACAGGGGCTGGAAACACCATATATTTT. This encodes CASSPGTGAGNTIYF. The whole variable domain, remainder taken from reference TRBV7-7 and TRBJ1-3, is GAGVSQSPRYKVTKRGQDVTLRCDPISSHATLYWYQQALGQGPEFLTYFNYEAQPDKSGLPSDRFSAERPEGSISTLTIQRTEQRDSAMYRCASSPGTGAGNTIYFGEGSWLTVV.

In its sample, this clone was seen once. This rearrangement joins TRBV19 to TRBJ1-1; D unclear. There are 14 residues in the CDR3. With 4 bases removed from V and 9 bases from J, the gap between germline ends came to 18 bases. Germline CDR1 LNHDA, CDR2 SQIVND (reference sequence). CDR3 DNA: TGTGCCAGTAGTAGCCCCCCTGGGTGGGCGAAAGCTTTCTTT. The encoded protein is CASSSPPGWAKAFF.

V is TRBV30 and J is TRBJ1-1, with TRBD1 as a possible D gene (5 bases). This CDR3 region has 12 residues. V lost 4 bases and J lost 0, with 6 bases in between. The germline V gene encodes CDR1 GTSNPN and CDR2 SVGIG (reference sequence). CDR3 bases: TGTGCCTGGACAGGGATGAACACTGAAGCTTTCTTT. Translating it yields CAWTGMNTEAFF.